The 17 T cell receptor beta chains presented below share a single source sample, sequenced in a study of CD8 T cells in Susac syndrome. The authors reverse transcribed roughly 0.5 to 1 ug RNA with random hexamers. TCRdb redid the calling of the immunoSEQ multiplex PCR reads with MiXCR, one entry per CDR3 protein. The repertoire holds around 280,000 distinct CDR3 sequences, with around 83% as singletons. The sample comprised CD8+ T cells from PBMCs. The receptors derive from a human donor with multiple sclerosis.

V and J are TRBV19 and TRBJ2-1; TRBD2 aligns across 9 bases. From germline, CDR1 is LNHDA and CDR2 SQIVND (reference sequence). Trimming took 9 bases from V and 7 from J; bases not matched to a gene: 10. The length of the CDR3 is 14 residues. CDR3 sequence (DNA): TGTGCCAGAACCGGGACTAGCAGAATAAATGAGCAGTTCTTC. Its protein is CARTGTSRINEQFF.

The rearrangement joins TRBV7-2 to TRBJ2-1; the D is unclear. The CDR3 covers 12 residues. The V end lost 7 bases, the J end lost 8 bases, and 12 bases lay between the germline ends. CDR1 is SGHTA, CDR2 FQGNSA, per germline. The CDR3 sequence is CASTNRVDEQFF. The CDR3 DNA reads as TGTGCCAGCACGAACCGAGTGGATGAGCAGTTCTTC.

The V gene is TRBV27, the J gene TRBJ1-1; D not certain. This CDR3 has 11 residues. From germline, CDR1 is MNHEY and CDR2 SMNVEV (reference sequence). CDR3 region: CSTGRAGGAFF. CDR3 DNA sequence: TGTTCCACCGGGCGGGCAGGAGGGGCTTTCTTT.

This clonotype has a handful of counts. V is TRBV28 and J is TRBJ2-3; 12 bases align to TRBD2. This CDR3 contains 15 residues. The J segment lost 5 bases and the V segment lost 6 bases, leaving 6 bases of the junction unmatched. The germline gives CDR1 MDHEN, CDR2 SYDVKM. The CDR3 sequence is CASSLGLAGRDTQYF. The CDR3 nucleotides read TGTGCCAGCAGCCTGGGACTAGCGGGCAGAGATACGCAGTATTTT.

Turning to this clonotype: As the CDR3 is not closed by the conserved phenylalanine or tryptophan, this likely results from a read error. V gene TRBV5-6 combines with J gene TRBJ1-6; D gene ambiguous. Germline loops: CDR1 SGHDT, CDR2 YYEEEE. The CDR3 covers 14 residues. The V gene lost 4 bases and the J gene lost 11 bases, with 16 bases spanning the gap. DNA of the CDR3: TGTGCCAGCAGCCCGTTCATTACAACGGCACCCCTCCACCTT. Translating gives CASSPFITTAPLHL.

The table lists this clonotype with a few counts. J is TRBJ2-7 and V is TRBV7-6; no definite D call. Germline V gene data show CDR1 as SGHVS and CDR2 as FNYEAQ. V lost 5 bases to trimming and J lost 2 bases, with 16 bases between them. CDR3 length: 15 residues. CDR3 sequence: CASSPSLERTYEQYF. CDR3 coding DNA: TGTGCCAGCAGCCCGTCCCTCGAGCGCACCTACGAGCAGTACTTC.

The CDR3 spells CASSLLGRGTDTQYF. In nucleotides, the CDR3 is TGTGCCAGCAGCTTACTCGGCAGGGGCACAGATACGCAGTATTTT. This chain joins TRBV7-9 and TRBJ2-3; perhaps TRBD1 as D (5 bases). The germline CDR1 and CDR2 sequences are SEHNR and FQNEAQ (reference sequence). Trimming cost V 2 bases and J 1 base, with 10 bases left between them. The CDR3 is made up of 15 amino acids. Variable domain in full (rest from reference TRBV7-9 and TRBJ2-3): DTGVSQNPRHKITKRGQNVTFRCDPISEHNRLYWYRQTLGQGPEFLTYFQNEAQLEKSRLLSDRFSAERPKGSFSTLEIQRTEQGDSAMYLCASSLLGRGTDTQYFGPGTRLTVL.

This clonotype showed up just a few times. The CDR3 DNA is TGCGCCAGCAGCTTAAGCGGGAGGGCGGGTGAGCAGTTCTTC. Its translation is CASSLSGRAGEQFF. The rearrangement joins TRBV5-1 to TRBJ2-1; TRBD2 aligns across 10 bases. J lost 9 bases, V lost 2 bases, and 5 bases had no gene match. This CDR3 region has 14 residues. Germline V gene sequence: CDR1 SGHRS, CDR2 YFSETQ.

The J gene is TRBJ1-1, the V gene TRBV27, with D unresolved. The germline gives CDR1 MNHEY, CDR2 SMNVEV (reference sequence). This CDR3 is 14 amino acids long. V lost 4 bases and J lost 4, with 13 bases in between. The chain's CDR3 is CASSWAGSSTEAFF. CDR3 nucleotides: TGTGCCAGCAGTTGGGCCGGGAGTAGCACTGAAGCTTTCTTT.

The chain has TRBV9 and TRBJ2-3, with D hard to call. This CDR3 has 16 amino acids. Trimming took 1 base from V and 0 from J, leaving 12 bases between them. CDR1 and CDR2 (germline): SGDLS, YYNGEE. CDR3 bases: TGTGCCAGCAGCGTATATAACAGTCCTAGCACAGATACGCAGTATTTT. Its protein product is CASSVYNSPSTDTQYF.

J is TRBJ1-2 and V is TRBV11-2; D is unresolved. The CDR3 is 15 amino acids. V was trimmed by 0 bases and J by 6 bases, leaving 14 bases between them. The germline V gene encodes CDR1 SGHAT and CDR2 FQNNGV. The CDR3 spells CASSLDRPSGHGYTF. The DNA of the CDR3 is TGTGCCAGCAGCTTAGATCGCCCATCGGGCCATGGCTACACCTTC.

This clonotype was recorded only once. The rearrangement joins TRBV9 to TRBJ1-1, with D perhaps matching TRBD1 (5 bases). V was shortened by 3 bases and J by 2 bases, with 11 bases between the two germline ends. The CDR3 is 14 amino acids. Germline values: CDR1 SGDLS, CDR2 YYNGEE. CDR3 residues: CASSDGHTNTEAFF. The CDR3 region has the DNA TGTGCCAGCAGCGATGGACATACCAACACTGAAGCTTTCTTT.

The CDR3 here is CASSFTLTYNEQFF. The DNA of the CDR3 is TGTGCCAGCAGTTTCACCTTAACCTACAATGAGCAGTTCTTC. The chain has TRBV12-3 or TRBV12-4 and TRBJ2-1; D remains ambiguous. The CDR3 is 14 amino acids. V lost 3 bases, J lost 2 bases, and 8 bases lay in between.

V and J are TRBV28 and TRBJ2-1, with a possible D match to TRBD1 (5 bases). V lost 3 bases to trimming and J lost 4 bases, with 7 bases between them. Per germline, CDR1 MDHEN and CDR2 SYDVKM. This CDR3 is 13 amino acids long. CDR3 bases: TGTGCCAGCAGTTTCCAGGGTTACAATGAGCAGTTCTTC. Protein sequence: CASSFQGYNEQFF.

The V gene is TRBV12-3 or TRBV12-4, the J gene TRBJ2-5, with TRBD2 as a possible D gene (6 bases). This CDR3 region has 14 residues. Trimming removed 6 bases from V and 5 bases from J, with 16 bases in between. CDR3 region: CASSYTLAGETQYF. The CDR3 DNA sequence: TGTGCCAGCAGCTATACACTAGCCGGCGAGACCCAGTACTTC.

This chain connects TRBV27 to TRBJ1-3, with D possibly TRBD1 on 6 matching bases. CDR1 and CDR2 from the germline V gene are MNHEY and SMNVEV (reference sequence). V was pared by 2 bases and J by 4 bases, with 18 bases between. This CDR3 is 17 amino acids long. In nucleotides, the CDR3 is TGTGCCAGCAGTTTACGGTCGGGGGCGATTCACGGAAACACCATATATTTT. Protein product: CASSLRSGAIHGNTIYF.

The chain couples TRBV5-5 to TRBJ2-7; 7 bases are shared with TRBD1. The germline V gene encodes CDR1 SGHKS and CDR2 YYEKEE (reference sequence). Trimming cost V 2 bases and J 1 base; bases outside gene matches: 3. This CDR3 is 14 amino acids long. CDR3 bases: TGTGCCAGCAGCTTTCAGGGGGATTCCTACGAGCAGTACTTC. This codes for CASSFQGDSYEQYF.